The T cell receptor beta chain under discussion was sequenced for a study of blood T cell repertoires in COVID-19 (TCRdb year 2020). Broadly, across the study: The collaborator samples originated in the United States, Italy and Spain and spanned the acute and convalescent phases of COVID-19. The material from the prospective study consisted of cDNA or gDNA derived from T cells, B-cell-depleted T cells, or PBMCs. Deeply sampled blood TCRbeta repertoires from subjects exposed to, actively infected with, or recovered from COVID-19 were included in the dataset. A freely available public database, intended as a resource for researchers studying the immune response to SARS-CoV-2, is where the repertoires were released. Samples came from the ongoing ImmuneRACE study (first 160 participants) plus 1,254 subjects from 6 global collaborators. The sample metadata nearly always contained a de-identified subject ID, COVID-19 status, age in years and sex. HLA class I and class II types, where available, came from metadata supplied by the sample provider rather than from assay-based typing.

General conclusions and limits of the study: How much clinical and demographic metadata was included differed by source and by participant, and the metadata was provided uncurated.

As concerns this clone: No cognate antigen has been identified for it. No base-level quality is on record; no much larger clone is a single base apart.

TCRbeta CDR3 regions were amplified from genomic DNA by means of the immunoSEQ Assay, a bias-controlled multiplex PCR. On the authors' methods: The number of nucleated cells in each sample was estimated from the amplification of reference gene primers within the assay. To quantify the absolute abundance of each unique TCRbeta CDR3 rearrangement, sequence reads were collapsed and filtered. For each sample, productive Simpson clonality was calculated as the square root of Simpson's diversity index across productive rearrangements. The source is immuneACCESS, and TCRdb retained only in-frame sequences with V and J called. Part of the clones is not carried over; for the studies checked, unresolved V genes explain less than half of this, and the remainder is unexplained. That table gives V, J and clone size, and the DNA gave D and trimming. This sample gives over 200,000 clones in total; around 87% of them show up just once. Around 2.5% of the sample is in the top ten clones.

Whole blood was collected in K2EDTA tubes by collaborating institutions according to the institutions' own protocols. Collaborator samples were shipped for TCRbeta analysis as frozen whole blood, isolated PBMCs, or DNA extracted from either sample type. CDR1 and CDR2, per the germline V gene, are LGHNA and YNFKEQ. The CDR3 has 18 amino acids, counting the end cysteine and phenylalanine. Only the CDR3 DNA is retained, 54 bases long and in frame from the first base. V and J are trimmed by 0 bases and 5 bases, and the gene matches miss 8 bases of the junction. The chain is assembled from TRBV4-2 and TRBJ2-1; TRBD2 fits 12 bases in the junction. Sequenced input: peripheral blood. This sequence was found in a woman aged 45-65 years with acute or convalescent COVID-19. For the CDR3, the sequence is CASSQDLASGRAHNEQFF. The bases read TGTGCCAGCAGCCAAGATTTGGCTAGCGGGAGGGCCCACAATGAGCAGTTCTTC.